This is a list of T cell receptor beta chains from one sample in a study of blood T cells in healthy people across ages. MiXCR, applied by TCRdb to the 5' RACE reads, yields one record per CDR3 protein. The repertoire includes approximately 1,000,000 distinct CDR3 sequences, 35% to 40% of them detected once, and under 15% sits in the top ten. Input material: blood. The receptors derive from a man aged 18 to 30 in good health. The CDR3 runs from the conserved cysteine through the conserved F or W. Each record gives: J gene, clone size, V gene, D gene, CDR3 DNA, CDR3 protein. The D gene is left open where the match is weak. Size is omitted from some rows. Given values are once, few, many or a class for expanded clones.

TRBJ2-5 | few | TRBV9 | NA | TGTGCCAGCAGCGTAGACGTTACAGCCCAAGAGACCCAGTACTTC | CASSVDVTAQETQYF
TRBJ2-1 | NA | TRBV20-1 | NA | TGCAGTGCTAGCCCGACCAGCTCCTACAATGAGCAGTTCTTC | CSASPTSSYNEQFF
TRBJ1-3 | few | TRBV5-5 | NA | TGTGCCAGCAGCTCCTTATCAGGGGAAGGTGGAAACACCATATATTTT | CASSSLSGEGGNTIYF
TRBJ1-1 | NA | TRBV2 | NA | TGTGCCAGCGGCACACACACTGAAGCTTTCTTT | CASGTHTEAFF
TRBJ2-2 | NA | TRBV5-1 | NA | TGCGCCAGCAGCTGGGCGGATAGGGACACCGGGGAGCTGTTTTTT | CASSWADRDTGELFF
TRBJ2-7 | few | TRBV6-2/TRBV6-3 | NA | TGTGCCAGCAGCCATTCGGGCACCCACTACGAGCAGTACTTC | CASSHSGTHYEQYF
TRBJ2-5 | NA | TRBV2 | NA | TGTGCCAGCAGCCGAAATAGCGGCTTCCAAGAGACCCAGTACTTC | CASSRNSGFQETQYF
TRBJ1-2 | NA | TRBV15 | NA | TGTGCCACCAGTCGACCCACAGCAGGGGCCTTCGGGGGCTACACCTTC | CATSRPTAGAFGGYTF
TRBJ1-2 | NA | TRBV27 | NA | TGTGCCAGCAGTAGCACTTTTTGGGGAGAAGGATATGGCTACACCTTC | CASSSTFWGEGYGYTF
TRBJ1-4 | once | TRBV4-2 | TRBD1 | TGTGCCAGCAGCCAAGAGCTAGGGGGCGTAGGCGGGACAGGGGGCAATGGTGAAAAACTGTTTTTT | CASSQELGGVGGTGGNGEKLFF
TRBJ2-7 | few | TRBV6-2/TRBV6-3 | NA | TGTGCCAGCACAAATCCGACGGGTATCTCCTACGAGCAGTACTTC | CASTNPTGISYEQYF
TRBJ1-2 | NA | TRBV4-3 | NA | TGCGCCAGCAGCCAAGGAACACAGTCGCTCTATGGCTACACCTTC | CASSQGTQSLYGYTF
TRBJ1-2 | few | TRBV20-1 | NA | TGCAGTGCCAAGGGAGGGGAGGAGGATGGCTACACCTTC | CSAKGGEEDGYTF
TRBJ1-2 | once | TRBV4-3 | NA | TGCGCCAGCAGCCAAGAGGAAGTAGACAATGGCTACACCTTC | CASSQEEVDNGYTF
TRBJ1-1 | NA | TRBV29-1 | NA | TGCAGCGCCACCGACCGTGAAGCTTTCTTT | CSATDREAFF
TRBJ1-4 | NA | TRBV9 | NA | TGTGCCAGCAGCGTATCGGACCGGGGGAATGAAAAACTGTTTTTT | CASSVSDRGNEKLFF